The next 28 T cell receptor beta chains were all read from a single sample in a study of TET2 disruption in CD19-targeted CAR T cells. Assay: immunoSEQ multiplex PCR; the TCRdb copy retains only in-frame clones and omits some. Across roughly 26,000 clones, the top ten clones capture less than 2% of the sample. Treatment given: autologous CTL019 cells: CD19 CAR with 4-1BB and CD3 zeta domains. Their target antigens are unknown. The source material was CD8- CAR+ T cells sorted from cultured blood T cells, sampled for CD19 CAR T cell therapy. Subset defined: CD8-negative CAR-positive T cells from the infusion product. The receptors were gathered from a man aged 70 or older with chronic lymphocytic leukemia.

Measured by frequency, this clone is medium-sized. The read ends 3 residues shy of where the CDR3 ends; the end is completed using the germline J gene. The rearrangement joins TRBV30 to TRBJ1-6; no clear D gene. V lost 3 bases and J lost 8, with 17 bases in between. The germline gives CDR1 GTSNPN, CDR2 SVGIG (reference sequence). The CDR3 totals 15 residues. The sequenced CDR3 bases are TGTGCCTGGAGGAAGCCCAGCCTGAGGGATTCACCC. It is translated as CAWRKPSLRDSP. The entire CDR3 protein is CAWRKPSLRDSPLHF. Drawing the rest from reference TRBV30 and TRBJ1-6, the complete variable domain is SQTIHQWPATLVQPVGSPLSLECTVEGTSNPNLYWYRQAAGRGLQLLFYSVGIGQISSEVPQNLSASRPQDRQFILSSKKLLLSDSGFYLCAWRKPSLRDSPLHFGNGTRLTVT.

About this clone itself: The CDR3 end is not reached by the read, which stops 3 residues before it; the germline J gene fills it in. Other nucleotide sequences from this sample produce the same CDR3. The chain recombines TRBV4-1 with TRBJ1-3; D might be TRBD1 (6 bases). The length of the CDR3 is 14 residues. V lost 1 base to trimming and J lost 9 bases, with 13 bases between them. The germline V gene encodes CDR1 MGHRA and CDR2 YSYEKL. CDR3 residues: CASSQAGARSTIYF. The sequenced CDR3 bases are TGCGCCAGCAGCCAAGCAGGGGCCCGAAGCACC.

With regard to this clone: The read ends 3 residues before the CDR3 terminus; that terminus is restored from the germline J gene. The rearrangement links TRBV7-9 to TRBJ1-1; the D gene is possibly TRBD1 (6 bases). Germline V gene sequence: CDR1 SEHNR, CDR2 FQNEAQ (reference sequence). CDR3 length: 15 residues. The CDR3 region is CASSLWRGGQETAFF. CDR3 bases read: TGTGCCAGCAGCCTCTGGCGGGGGGGGCAAGAGACC.

As regards this clone: One junction end does not reproduce the germline sequence, and a read error may be involved. The DNA ends 3 residues before the CDR3 does, and the rest of the CDR3 is filled in from the germline J gene. The sample contains more than one DNA sequence encoding this CDR3. The rearrangement joins TRBV4-2 to TRBJ1-3; perhaps TRBD1 as D (6 bases). The germline CDR1 and CDR2 sequences are LGHNA and YNFKEQ. This CDR3 contains 18 residues. The CDR3 is CASSQDAGQNLSGNTIYF. The DNA read from the CDR3 is TGCGCCAGCAGCCAAGATGCAGGACAGAACCTCTCTGGAAACACA.

Regarding this clone: The read terminates 3 residues ahead of where the CDR3 ends, so the germline J gene completes it. The V and J genes are TRBV6-1 and TRBJ2-1, with TRBD1 matching 11 bases. Germline trimming cut 4 bases from V and 7 bases from J; bases unmatched to any gene: 9. Germline V gene data show CDR1 as MNHNS and CDR2 as SASEGT. There are 16 residues in the CDR3. The CDR3 bases that were read are TGTGCCAGCAGTGCCCCGGGACAGGGGGGGAGGAATGAG. It codes for CASSAPGQGGRNE. The whole CDR3 reads CASSAPGQGGRNEQFF.

About this clone itself: The sequence runs out 3 residues before the end of the CDR3; the remainder is reconstructed from the germline J gene. The chain employs TRBV5-1 and TRBJ2-1, with TRBD2 matching 11 bases. V lost 4 bases and J lost 1; bases outside the gene matches: 4. Germline CDR1 reads SGHRS; CDR2 reads YFSETQ. This CDR3 is 16 amino acids long. The CDR3 DNA, read in part, is TGCGCCAGCAGCCCGGGGACTAGCGGTTCCTACAATGAG. Translated: CASSPGTSGSYNE. The full CDR3 sequence reads CASSPGTSGSYNEQFF.

Concerning this clone itself: The read is 3 residues too short to cover the CDR3 end, so that end is filled in from the germline J gene. This chain uses TRBV2 with TRBJ1-6, with 9 bases aligning to TRBD1. V dropped 5 bases and J dropped 0; count of bases not matched to a gene: 8. There are 18 residues in the CDR3. Germline assignment: CDR1 SNHLY and CDR2 FYNNEI. The part of the CDR3 DNA that was read is TGTGCCAGCAGTTCCGGGACAGGGACGAGCTCCTATAATTCACCC. It codes for CASSSGTGTSSYNSP. The complete CDR3 reads CASSSGTGTSSYNSPLHF.

Comments on this clone: The DNA ends 3 residues before the CDR3 does, and the rest of the CDR3 is filled in from the germline J gene. V is TRBV5-5 and J is TRBJ2-5; tentative D call: TRBD2 (7 bases). The ends were cut back, 1 base at V and 0 bases at J, with 10 bases in the middle. In germline, CDR1 is SGHKS, CDR2 YYEKEE (reference sequence). The CDR3 runs 15 residues. The covered CDR3 bases are TGTGCCAGCAGCTTGCGGGGGGCGTACCAAGAGACC. Translating it yields CASSLRGAYQET. The full CDR3 protein is CASSLRGAYQETQYF.

Worth noting for this clone: The read ends 3 residues before the CDR3 terminus; that terminus is restored from the germline J gene. This CDR3 is also generated by other DNA sequences in the sample. The chain is built from TRBV6-2 or TRBV6-3 and TRBJ1-2; possibly TRBD1 for D (5 bases). This CDR3 comprises 15 residues. From germline, CDR1 is MNHEY and CDR2 SVGEGT. CDR3 amino acids: CASRNGGLGLGGYTF. The sequenced CDR3 bases are TGTGCCAGCAGAAACGGGGGGTTAGGTCTCGGCGGC.

Turning to this clone: The read stops 3 residues short of the end of the CDR3; the missing end is completed from the germline J gene. The J gene is TRBJ2-3, the V gene TRBV11-2, with TRBD1 identical over 11 bases. The CDR3 totals 15 residues. The V segment lost 3 bases and the J segment 4 bases; nucleotides outside the gene matches: 3. Per the germline V gene, CDR1 is SGHAT and CDR2 is FQNNGV. The sequenced part of the CDR3 DNA is TGTGCCAGCAGCTTTGGACAGGGGGCGTCAGATACG. This translates into CASSFGQGASDT. The whole CDR3 is CASSFGQGASDTQYF.

Comment on this clone: Read data end 3 residues before the CDR3 end; the end is taken from the germline J gene. The chain combines TRBV5-1 with TRBJ1-6; tentative D call: TRBD1 (6 bases). V lost 4 bases and J lost 9, with 20 bases in between. The CDR3 totals 16 residues. The V gene's germline CDR1 is SGHRS and CDR2 YFSETQ. The DNA read from the CDR3 is TGCGCCAGCAGCCCGGAAGGGGGAACGGGAAGTTCACCC. Amino acids: CASSPEGGTGSSP. The whole CDR3 protein is CASSPEGGTGSSPLHF.

In regard to this clone: The CDR3 is cut off 3 residues early in the read; its end comes from the germline J gene. This sequence joins TRBV4-1 and TRBJ2-5, with a tentative D call TRBD2 (6 bases). The germline CDR1 and CDR2 sequences are MGHRA and YSYEKL. CDR3 length: 12 residues. V was clipped by 4 bases and J by 4 bases, with 7 bases between them. CDR3 loop: CASSRAGETQYF. The CDR3 DNA, read in part, is TGCGCCAGCAGCCGAGCGGGAGAGACC.

A note on this clone: The CDR3 end is not reached by the read, which stops 3 residues before it; the germline J gene fills it in. The chain carries TRBV11-1 and TRBJ2-2, with TRBD1 as a possible D gene (5 bases). Germline loops: CDR1 SGHAT, CDR2 FQDESV (reference sequence). This CDR3 spans 14 amino acids. CDR3 region: CASSQDRRNSPLFF. The sequenced CDR3 bases are TGTGCCAGCAGTCAAGACAGACGAAATTCACCG.

With regard to this clone: The CDR3 end is not reached by the read, which stops 3 residues before it; the germline J gene fills it in. The V and J genes are TRBV7-9 and TRBJ2-5; 7 bases line up with TRBD2. Germline CDR1 reads SEHNR; CDR2 reads FQNEAQ (reference sequence). The CDR3 totals 13 residues. With 4 bases clipped from V and 3 bases from J, the junction kept 2 bases outside the gene matches. The sequenced CDR3 bases are TGTGCCAGCAGCTCAGGGACTAAAGAGACC. Protein product: CASSSGTKET. From start to end, the CDR3 is CASSSGTKETQYF.

The CDR3 DNA, read in part, is TGCGCCAGCAGCCCCGGGGACAGTTCCTACGAG. Translating it yields CASSPGDSSYE. The CDR3 in its entirety is CASSPGDSSYEQYF. The chain carries TRBV5-1 and TRBJ2-7, with 7 bases fitting TRBD1. The CDR3 extends 3 residues past the end of the read, so its final part is completed from the germline J gene. This CDR3 region has 14 residues. With 4 bases clipped from V and 1 base from J, the junction kept 5 bases outside the gene matches. Germline assignment: CDR1 SGHRS and CDR2 YFSETQ.

On this clone itself: The read falls 3 residues short of the CDR3 end, and the missing part is taken from the germline J gene. The J gene is TRBJ1-1, the V gene TRBV2; D call uncertain. Germline V gives CDR1 SNHLY, CDR2 FYNNEI. Trimming took 10 bases from V and 1 from J, leaving 7 bases between them. CDR3 length equals 11 residues. CDR3 amino acids: CATSKNTEAFF. CDR3 DNA (partial): TGTGCCACCAGCAAGAACACTGAA.

Remarks on this clone: The read gets to within 3 residues of the CDR3 end, and the germline J gene fills in the rest. This chain links TRBV7-2 with TRBJ1-2; D not certain. The germline V gene encodes CDR1 SGHTA and CDR2 FQGNSA. The length of the CDR3 is 12 residues. CDR3 DNA, as far as it was read: TGTGCCAGCAGCACAGACACAGATACC. It specifies CASSTDTDT. The full CDR3 sequence reads CASSTDTDTYTF.

As for this clone: The CDR3 is cut off 3 residues early in the read; its end comes from the germline J gene. The chain links TRBV27 to TRBJ1-1, with 9 bases matching TRBD1. The CDR3 length is 16 residues. CDR1 is MNHEY, CDR2 SMNVEV, per germline (reference sequence). The V and J ends lost 6 bases and 0 bases, in that order; junction bases with no gene match: 8. The sequenced CDR3 bases are TGTGCCAGCAGCCAGGGACAGGGCCACATGAACACTGAA. It translates to CASSQGQGHMNTE. In full, the CDR3 is CASSQGQGHMNTEAFF.

The sequenced part of the CDR3 DNA is TGTGCCAGTAGTCCGGGACTAGCGTTGGCCTACGAG. Its protein product is CASSPGLALAYE. The whole CDR3 reads CASSPGLALAYEQYF. The rearrangement uses TRBV19 and TRBJ2-7; 10 nucleotides align to TRBD2. The CDR3 is cut off 3 residues early in the read; its end comes from the germline J gene. Germline CDR1 LNHDA, CDR2 SQIVND (reference sequence). The CDR3 is made up of 15 amino acids. Unmatched junction bases numbered 6, after V lost 5 bases and J lost 2 bases.

A note on this clone: The read terminates 3 residues before the CDR3 end, so the remaining end is supplied by the germline J gene. The rearrangement joins TRBV5-1 to TRBJ2-1, with D possibly matching TRBD2 (5 bases). This CDR3 region has 14 residues. Trimming took off 2 bases at V and 5 bases at J, with 11 bases between the two ends. CDR1 and CDR2 from the germline V gene are SGHRS and YFSETQ. CDR3 residues: CASSLGERNNEQFF. CDR3 DNA (partial): TGCGCCAGCAGCTTAGGTGAGCGGAACAATGAG.

A remark on this clone: The read gets to within 3 residues of the CDR3 end, and the germline J gene fills in the rest. V and J are TRBV7-9 and TRBJ1-2; D is undetermined. The CDR3 loop spans 15 amino acids. Germline V CDR1 and CDR2: SEHNR, FQNEAQ (reference sequence). The CDR3 DNA, read in part, is TGTGCCAGCAGCTGGGAGCGGGGTGGGTACAATGAC. The encoded protein is CASSWERGGYND. The entire CDR3 sequence reads CASSWERGGYNDYTF.

To note about this clone: The read halts 3 residues ahead of the CDR3 end, with the missing end drawn from the germline J gene. The sample carries other DNA sequences with the same CDR3. The genes are TRBV6-1 and TRBJ1-2; a weak D match, TRBD1 (5 bases). CDR1 and CDR2 (germline): MNHNS, SASEGT. The V and J ends lost 3 bases and 4 bases respectively, with 18 bases between them. CDR3 length: 16 residues. The CDR3: CASSDPTDSVVYGYTF. The sequenced part of the CDR3 DNA is TGTGCCAGCAGTGATCCGACAGATTCGGTAGTCTATGGC.

Comment on this clone: Read coverage stops 3 residues before the CDR3 terminus; the germline J gene supplies the remainder. Other DNA sequences of this sample code for an identical CDR3. The V gene is TRBV18, the J gene TRBJ1-2; 9 bases map to TRBD1. CDR1 is KGHSH, CDR2 LQKENI, per germline. The CDR3 is 14 amino acids. CDR3 residues: CASSPYRGLDTYTF. The CDR3 bases that were read are TGTGCCAGCTCACCCTACAGGGGGCTTGATACC.

Concerning this clone: The CDR3 goes on 3 residues after the read ends, and that part is filled in from the germline J gene. The J gene is TRBJ2-5, the V gene TRBV11-2; the match to TRBD2 covers 9 bases. With V trimmed by 8 bases and J by 1 base, 2 bases remained unmatched. The germline CDR1 and CDR2 sequences are SGHAT and FQNNGV. The CDR3 has 13 residues. CDR3 bases read: TGTGCCAGCGTAGCGGGGGCCCAAGAGACC. It specifies CASVAGAQET. The full CDR3 protein reads CASVAGAQETQYF.

The CDR3 here is CSPLDRDETQYF. Incomplete CDR3 DNA: TGCAGTCCCTTGGACAGGGACGAGACC. The V and J genes are TRBV20-1 and TRBJ2-5, with 8 bases matching TRBD1. The CDR3 extends 3 residues past the end of the read, so its final part is completed from the germline J gene. In germline, CDR1 is DFQATT, CDR2 SNEGSKA (reference sequence). This CDR3 is 12 amino acids long. V lost 8 bases and J lost 5; bases outside the gene matches: 7.

Comment on this clone: One end of the junction does not line up with germline, which may come from a read error. The read falls 3 residues short of the CDR3 end, and the missing part is taken from the germline J gene. In the same sample, other DNA sequences code for this CDR3. This rearrangement joins TRBV11-2 to TRBJ1-3; possibly TRBD1 for D (5 bases). The CDR3 loop spans 15 amino acids. Germline CDR1 SGHAT, CDR2 FQNNGV. Incomplete CDR3 DNA: TGTGCCAGCAGCTCCCCGGGGGGTTATGGAAACACT. It encodes CASSSPGGYGNT. The CDR3 in its entirety is CASSSPGGYGNTIYF. Looking up the rest from reference TRBV11-2 and TRBJ1-3 gives the full variable domain: EAGVAQSPRYKIIEKRQSVAFWCNPISGHATLYWYQQILGQGPKLLIQFQNNGVVDDSQLPKDRFSAERLKGVDSTLKIQPAKLEDSAVYLCASSSPGGYGNTIYFGEGSWLTVV.

On this clone itself: The read ends 3 residues early relative to the CDR3; the germline J gene fills the gap. The chain uses TRBV29-1 and TRBJ2-7; D might be TRBD2 (5 bases). This CDR3 spans 12 amino acids. Germline-derived CDR1 and CDR2 are SQVTM and ANQGSEA. The germline V and J ends were trimmed by 6 bases and 4 bases, with 13 bases remaining between them. CDR3 in amino acids: CSVAGGYYEQYF. The sequenced CDR3 bases are TGCAGCGTCGCAGGAGGATATTACGAG.

With regard to this clone: The CDR3 end falls 3 residues outside the read, so it is completed with the germline J gene. J is TRBJ1-1 and V is TRBV5-1; maybe TRBD1 (6 bases). The CDR3 is 16 residues long. V shed 4 bases and J shed 0 bases, with 16 bases lying between them. Germline V gene data show CDR1 as SGHRS and CDR2 as YFSETQ. The CDR3 DNA, read in part, is TGCGCCAGCAGCGGGGGGGCTGGACTGGTGAACACTGAA. Translated, it gives CASSGGAGLVNTE. The complete CDR3 sequence is CASSGGAGLVNTEAFF.